The T cell receptor beta chain under discussion was sequenced for a study of a mutant IDH1 vaccine in newly diagnosed glioma. Background on the study: Vaccination followed radiotherapy alone by 4-6 weeks, or accompanied temozolomide cycles.

As to this clone: Its antigen is not identified.

The CDR3 is 15 amino acids. Trimming left V 1 base short and J 2 bases short, with 11 bases between. Germline V gives CDR1 SGDLS, CDR2 YYNGEE. Only in-frame clones appear in the TCRdb table, and some are missing; sequencing was by immunoSEQ multiplex PCR. Of tens of thousands of clones listed, approximately 78% are singletons. The time point: week 47, end of study. In every dose of vaccine, 300 ug of mutant IDH1 20-mer peptide was given alongside topical imiquimod. Material: PBMCs, obtained from a glioma patient whose treatment included an IDH1 peptide vaccine. This chain links TRBV9 with TRBJ2-3; perhaps TRBD1 as D (5 bases). This clonotype was sampled from a man aged 35 to 55 with glioma. The CDR3 reads CASSVRGGFTDTQYF. CDR3 nucleotides: TGTGCCAGCAGCGTAAGGGGCGGATTCACAGATACGCAGTATTTT.